This T cell receptor (beta chain) was captured by sequencing in a study of blood T cell repertoires in COVID-19. Study-level background: Samples of COVID-19 (acute and convalescent) were obtained from the United States, Italy and Spain. Sample material is recorded as cDNA or gDNA derived from T cells, B-cell-depleted T cells, or PBMCs.

Germline loops: CDR1 GTSNPN, CDR2 SVGIG (reference sequence). V was trimmed by 5 bases and J by 7 bases, leaving 23 bases between them. This CDR3 is built from 16 residues. Per the authors' pipeline: Reference gene primer amplification yielded estimated nucleated cell counts. The method was immunoSEQ multiplex PCR; TCRdb's version includes in-frame clones alone and lacks a portion of them. That table gives V, J and clone size, and the DNA gave D and trimming. This sample yields some 140,000 clones, of which 80% to 90% are seen a single time; more than 15% belongs to the top ten. The chain employs TRBV30 and TRBJ1-4, with a weak D call TRBD1 (6 bases). The origin of this receptor is a man aged 50 or older with active or convalescent COVID-19. Sequences were obtained from peripheral blood. Written as DNA, the CDR3 is TGTGCCTGGTCTGAGGGGGGGGCTATGCCCATTGAAAAACTGTTTTTT. Translated: CAWSEGGAMPIEKLFF.